The rows below give T cell receptor beta chains drawn from one sample of a study of blood T cells in healthy people across ages. TCRdb re-called the 5' RACE reads through MiXCR, storing one row per CDR3 protein. The data contain 540,000 or so distinct CDR3 sequences, under 55% of them seen just once; the ten biggest clones take up approximately 25%. The sequencing sample was made of blood. The source of these receptors is an elderly man in good health. Each CDR3 is given with its conserved first and last residue. D genes are given only for firm matches. Expanded clones get a size class; other rows say once, few or many, or leave the size out.

D gene,V gene,J gene,clone size,CDR3 protein,CDR3 DNA
NA,TRBV4-3,TRBJ2-1,NA,CASSQATSVYNEQFF,TGCGCCAGCAGCCAAGCGACAAGCGTCTACAATGAGCAGTTCTTC
NA,TRBV5-5,TRBJ2-6,NA,CASSFFTGLSGANVLTF,TGTGCCAGCAGCTTTTTCACCGGGTTATCTGGGGCCAACGTCCTGACTTTC
NA,TRBV10-3,TRBJ2-3,NA,CAISESVGTDTQYF,TGTGCCATCAGTGAGTCTGTTGGCACAGATACGCAGTATTTT
TRBD1,TRBV6-5,TRBJ2-2,many,CASSRQGVTGELFF,TGTGCCAGCAGCCGACAGGGTGTCACCGGGGAGCTGTTTTTT
NA,TRBV4-1,TRBJ1-5,NA,CASSQVGGVGHQPQHF,TGCGCCAGCAGCCAAGTCGGTGGAGTGGGCCATCAGCCCCAGCATTTT
TRBD2,TRBV9,TRBJ2-3,NA,CASSETSGGTDTQYF,TGTGCCAGCAGCGAGACTAGCGGGGGCACAGATACGCAGTATTTT
NA,TRBV20-1,TRBJ1-6,NA,CTAGRSPLHF,TGCACCGCGGGTCGGTCACCCCTCCACTTT
NA,TRBV29-1,TRBJ2-3,NA,CSAGVQGGTQYF,TGCAGCGCCGGGGTCCAGGGGGGTACGCAGTATTTT
TRBD2,TRBV6-5,TRBJ2-1,many,CASTKTSGSSNEQFF,TGTGCCAGCACCAAAACTAGCGGGAGCTCTAATGAGCAGTTCTTC
TRBD2,TRBV20-1,TRBJ2-7,NA,CSAQTGLALGEQYF,TGCAGTGCTCAAACGGGACTAGCGCTGGGCGAGCAGTACTTC
TRBD1,TRBV20-1,TRBJ2-5,few,CSADRGMETQYF,TGCAGTGCGGACAGGGGGATGGAGACCCAGTACTTC
TRBD1,TRBV7-2,TRBJ1-2,NA,CASSRHGQGVYGYTF,TGTGCCAGCAGCCGTCATGGACAGGGCGTATATGGCTACACCTTC
NA,TRBV4-2,TRBJ1-2,NA,CASSQTTVYGYTF,TGTGCCAGCAGCCAAACGACAGTCTATGGCTACACCTTC
TRBD2,TRBV7-2,TRBJ2-3,few,CASSPRLAGVLTDTQYF,TGTGCCAGCAGCCCGCGTCTAGCGGGGGTCCTCACAGATACGCAGTATTTT
TRBD1,TRBV6-1,TRBJ1-2,few,CASSADRGRGGYTF,TGTGCCAGCAGTGCCGACAGGGGAAGAGGTGGCTACACCTTC
TRBD1,TRBV9,TRBJ1-4,NA,CASSVAGGLEKLFF,TGTGCCAGCAGCGTAGCAGGGGGATTGGAAAAACTGTTTTTT
NA,TRBV7-9,TRBJ1-1,NA,CASSLEVGGNTEAFF,TGTGCCAGCAGCTTAGAGGTAGGCGGTAACACTGAAGCTTTCTTT
NA,TRBV7-2,TRBJ2-1,NA,CASSNPGGPEQFF,TGTGCCAGCAGCAATCCCGGTGGTCCTGAGCAGTTCTTC
TRBD2,TRBV7-2,TRBJ2-5,NA,CASSLGRGASRETQYF,TGTGCCAGCAGCTTAGGGCGGGGGGCTAGTCGGGAGACCCAGTACTTC
TRBD1,TRBV9,TRBJ2-7,NA,CASSVNHGTGDEQYF,TGTGCCAGCAGCGTAAACCACGGGACAGGGGACGAGCAGTACTTC
TRBD2,TRBV7-8,TRBJ2-5,NA,CASSSPRPLAGIQETQYF,TGTGCCAGCAGCTCGCCCAGACCCCTAGCGGGGATCCAAGAGACCCAGTACTTC
TRBD2,TRBV11-1,TRBJ2-1,few,CASSSGGLAGYNEQFF,TGTGCCAGCAGCTCCGGGGGACTAGCGGGCTACAATGAGCAGTTCTTC
NA,TRBV4-3,TRBJ2-1,NA,CASSQEGTLSPTEQFF,TGCGCCAGCAGCCAAGAAGGAACGTTATCTCCCACGGAGCAGTTCTTC
NA,TRBV15,TRBJ1-2,few,CATSSDIPRLMGGYTF,TGTGCCACCAGCAGTGACATACCTCGGTTGATGGGAGGCTACACCTTC
TRBD1,TRBV3-1,TRBJ2-7,once,CASSQSATGAGEQYF,TGTGCCAGCAGCCAATCGGCTACAGGGGCCGGCGAGCAGTACTTC
TRBD1,TRBV20-1,TRBJ1-5,NA,CSADRVNQPQHF,TGCAGTGCCGACAGGGTTAACCAGCCCCAGCATTTT
TRBD1,TRBV5-1,TRBJ2-1,few,CASSWGDRAYNEQFF,TGCGCCAGCAGCTGGGGGGACAGGGCCTACAATGAGCAGTTCTTC
TRBD1,TRBV12-3/TRBV12-4,TRBJ2-7,NA,CASSTPLIGGESWGAYEQYF,TGTGCCAGCAGTACCCCCTTGATAGGGGGCGAAAGTTGGGGAGCCTACGAGCAGTACTTC
TRBD2,TRBV20-1,TRBJ2-1,few,CSARDLAGPTRQQFF,TGCAGTGCTAGAGATTTAGCGGGGCCTACTAGACAGCAGTTCTTC
TRBD1,TRBV28,TRBJ2-7,NA,CASSISGTGPYEQYF,TGTGCCAGCAGTATCTCCGGGACAGGGCCCTACGAGCAGTACTTC
TRBD2,TRBV29-1,TRBJ2-1,NA,CSVAASGRHNEQFF,TGCAGCGTTGCGGCTAGCGGGAGGCACAATGAGCAGTTCTTC
TRBD1,TRBV20-1,TRBJ1-5,NA,CSAPRGQNQPQHF,TGCAGTGCGCCAAGGGGACAGAATCAGCCCCAGCATTTT
TRBD1,TRBV20-1,TRBJ2-7,NA,CSASDGTAYEQYF,TGCAGTGCTAGCGACGGGACAGCCTACGAGCAGTACTTC
TRBD2,TRBV5-1,TRBJ2-7,many,CASSPPGLASSYEQYF,TGCGCCAGCAGCCCACCGGGACTAGCGTCCTCCTACGAGCAGTACTTC
NA,TRBV29-1,TRBJ1-5,NA,CSIGRGPGQPQHF,TGCAGCATTGGTCGTGGGCCGGGACAGCCCCAGCATTTT
NA,TRBV28,TRBJ2-5,NA,CASRSRGQTQYF,TGTGCCAGCAGAAGCAGGGGACAGACCCAGTACTTC
NA,TRBV10-3,TRBJ1-2,NA,CAITRQPGDYGYTF,TGTGCCATCACCAGACAGCCTGGCGACTATGGCTACACCTTC
TRBD2,TRBV5-1,TRBJ2-5,NA,CASSRQTSGQETQYF,TGCGCCAGCAGCAGGCAGACTAGCGGACAAGAGACCCAGTACTTC